Shown below are 8 T cell receptor beta chains from a single sample sequenced in a study of response to subunit inactivated influenza vaccine. TCRdb used MiXCR to reprocess the RT-PCR reads, holding one entry per CDR3 protein. The sample lists about 540,000 distinct CDR3 sequences, roughly 25% seen once, with about 3% in the top ten. The same specimen was also included in a second study, on T cells expressing NK-cell markers. According to that study: Synthesis of TCR beta cDNA relied on 5'RACE template switching carrying UMIs.

Sample: CD4+ T cells sorted from PBMCs, taken 11 to 12 days after vaccination. Receptors originate from a man aged 50-60 years who received an inactivated influenza vaccine.

The rearrangement links TRBV25-1 to TRBJ1-5, with D maybe TRBD1 (6 bases). Germline V CDR1 and CDR2: MGHDK, SYGVNS. The CDR3 has 12 residues. The ends were cut back, 5 bases at V and 5 bases at J, with 7 bases in the middle. The CDR3 loop reads CASSWGHQPQHF. The CDR3 DNA follows: TGTGCCAGCAGTTGGGGGCATCAGCCCCAGCATTTT.

The CDR3 DNA sequence: TGTGCCAGCAGCTTCGGGGGGTCACAAGAGACCCAGTACTTC. This sequence encodes CASSFGGSQETQYF. The chain couples TRBV7-2 to TRBJ2-5; 7 bases align to TRBD2. The CDR3 spans 14 residues. In germline, CDR1 is SGHTA, CDR2 FQGNSA. Trimming at V came to 3 bases and at J to 2 bases, leaving 3 bases not matched to a gene. Variable domain in full (rest from reference TRBV7-2 and TRBJ2-5): GAGVSQSPSNKVTEKGKDVELRCDPISGHTALYWYRQSLGQGLEFLIYFQGNSAPDKSGLPSDRFSAERTGGSVSTLTIQRTQQEDSAVYLCASSFGGSQETQYFGPGTRLLVL.

This clonotype was recorded at least ten times. V gene TRBV12-3 or TRBV12-4 combines with J gene TRBJ1-2; D unresolved. Trimming stripped 2 bases from V and 8 bases from J, with 15 bases between. The CDR3 is 14 residues long. CDR3 nucleotide sequence: TGTGCCAGCAGTTTATACAGAAGAAGCTACGGCTACACCTTC. Translated: CASSLYRRSYGYTF.

The genes are TRBV4-3 and TRBJ2-1; D could derive from TRBD1 or TRBD2 (5 bases each). CDR3 length: 14 residues. V was trimmed by 0 bases and J by 6 bases, leaving 9 bases between them. Per the germline V gene, CDR1 is LGHNA and CDR2 is YSLEER. The CDR3 bases are TGCGCCAGCAGCCAAGACGTTGGGACCAATGAGCAGTTCTTC. Translation gives CASSQDVGTNEQFF.

The CDR3 region is CASSISGSGPSEQFF. The DNA for the CDR3 is TGTGCCAGCTCAATTAGCGGGAGTGGCCCCAGTGAGCAGTTCTTC. V gene TRBV18 combines with J gene TRBJ2-1, with 9 bases fitting TRBD2. V shed 5 bases and J 9 bases; nucleotides not matched to a gene: 11. Germline V gene lookup returns CDR1 KGHSH and CDR2 LQKENI. CDR3 length: 15 amino acids.

This clonotype was seen a handful of times. This clone may be a read error of a much larger clone one base away. The rearrangement uses TRBV5-1 and TRBJ2-1; 7 bases map to TRBD1. The V gene end was trimmed by 1 base and the J gene end by 5 bases; junction bases not matched to a gene: 3. The CDR3 spans 14 residues. From germline, CDR1 is SGHRS and CDR2 YFSETQ. CDR3 residues: CASSLRGPDNEQFF. For the CDR3, the DNA is TGCGCCAGCAGCTTGAGGGGGCCGGACAATGAGCAGTTCTTC.

This chain uses TRBV29-1 with TRBJ2-7; 10 nucleotides align to TRBD2. Germline assignment: CDR1 SQVTM and CDR2 ANQGSEA. The trim removed 2 bases at V and 3 bases at J, leaving 1 base unmatched. The CDR3 length is 13 residues. CDR3 nucleotides: TGCAGCGTTGAACCTAGCGGGGGCTACGAGCAGTACTTC. This encodes CSVEPSGGYEQYF.

This clonotype was detected a few times. V is TRBV27 and J is TRBJ2-1; D unresolved. The CDR3 totals 15 residues. Trimming pared 4 bases from V and 7 bases from J, leaving 17 bases between. From germline, CDR1 is MNHEY and CDR2 SMNVEV (reference sequence). CDR3 in amino acids: CASSYYPTGPNEQFF. DNA of the CDR3: TGTGCCAGCAGTTACTACCCGACTGGCCCGAATGAGCAGTTCTTC.